One and the same sample provided the 5 T cell receptor beta chains below, sequenced in a study of T-cell memory formation after mild COVID-19. MiXCR was run by TCRdb on the 5' RACE reads, yielding one entry per CDR3 protein. This table holds roughly 180,000 distinct CDR3 sequences, roughly 12% found once. The sequenced material came from PBMCs or a T cell subset sorted from them (not recorded which). The receptors shown here come from a man younger than 35 who had mild COVID-19 (a few samples of this study predate the infection). Cell type and time point are not known.

V is TRBV9 and J is TRBJ2-2, with D possibly being TRBD2 (7 bases). This CDR3 comprises 17 residues. Germline loops: CDR1 SGDLS, CDR2 YYNGEE. Trimming cost V 0 bases and J 7 bases, with 19 bases left between them. CDR3 region: CASSVVVGGAHVGELFF. CDR3 nucleotide sequence: TGTGCCAGCAGCGTAGTAGTGGGGGGGGCTCACGTCGGGGAGCTGTTTTTT.

This clonotype has just a few counts. The chain links TRBV23-1 to TRBJ2-7; D gene ambiguous. TRBV23-1 is treated as an ORF (open reading frame) with a function not yet certain. V gave up 2 bases and J gave up 1 base, with 3 bases separating them. This CDR3 is built from 12 residues. The CDR3 reads CASSQESYEQYV. In nucleotides, the CDR3 is TGCGCCAGCAGTCAAGAATCCTACGAGCAGTACGTC.

This clonotype was seen a few times. The V gene is TRBV28, the J gene TRBJ2-7; 7 bases fit TRBD1. Germline CDR1 is MDHEN and CDR2 is SYDVKM. Trimming removed 10 bases from V and 0 bases from J; junction bases left unmatched: 9. CDR3 length: 14 residues. CDR3 sequence (DNA): TGTGCCACCGGGACAGCGGCAAGCTCCTACGAGCAGTACGTC. This translates into CATGTAASSYEQYV.

This clonotype was seen at least ten times. V usage is TRBV15 and J usage is TRBJ1-2, with unresolved D. The CDR3 totals 14 residues. Per the germline V gene, CDR1 is LNHNV and CDR2 is YYDKDF (reference sequence). The ends were cut back, 0 bases at V and 8 bases at J, with 13 bases in the middle. CDR3 nucleotide sequence: TGTGCCACCAGCAGAGACAGGCAAGGCTACGGCTACACCTTC. It translates to CATSRDRQGYGYTF.

This clonotype has more than one count but fewer than ten. The genes are TRBV27 and TRBJ1-5; D call uncertain. V lost 6 bases and J lost 3, with 15 bases in between. Germline V CDR1 and CDR2: MNHEY, SMNVEV (reference sequence). The CDR3 has 15 residues. CDR3 amino acids: CASRPWAGNNQPQHF. CDR3 DNA sequence: TGTGCCAGCAGACCGTGGGCGGGGAACAATCAGCCCCAGCATTTT.